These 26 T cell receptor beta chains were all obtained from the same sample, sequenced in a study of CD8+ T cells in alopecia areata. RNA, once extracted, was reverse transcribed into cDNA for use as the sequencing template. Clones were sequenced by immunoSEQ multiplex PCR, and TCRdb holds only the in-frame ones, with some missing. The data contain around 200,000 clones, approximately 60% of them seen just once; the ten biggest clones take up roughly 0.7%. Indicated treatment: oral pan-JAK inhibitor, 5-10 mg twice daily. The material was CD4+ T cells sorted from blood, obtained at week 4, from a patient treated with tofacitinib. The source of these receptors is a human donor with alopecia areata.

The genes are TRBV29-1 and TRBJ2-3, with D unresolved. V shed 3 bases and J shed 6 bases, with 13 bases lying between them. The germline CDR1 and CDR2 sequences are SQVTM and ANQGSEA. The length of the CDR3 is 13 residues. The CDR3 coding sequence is TGCAGCGTTGAGGGCAGGCTGGCGGATACGCAGTATTTT. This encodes CSVEGRLADTQYF.

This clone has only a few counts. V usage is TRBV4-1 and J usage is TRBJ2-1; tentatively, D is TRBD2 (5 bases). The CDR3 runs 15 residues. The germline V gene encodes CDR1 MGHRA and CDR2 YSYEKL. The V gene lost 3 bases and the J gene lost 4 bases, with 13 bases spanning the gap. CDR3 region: CASSQAAGVYNEQFF. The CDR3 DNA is TGCGCCAGCAGCCAGGCCGCGGGTGTGTACAATGAGCAGTTCTTC.

CDR3 residues: CAWGTGRGNGYTF. CDR3 bases: TGTGCCTGGGGGACAGGGCGGGGGAATGGCTACACCTTC. The chain recombines TRBV30 with TRBJ1-2; 9 nucleotides agree with TRBD1. The CDR3 is 13 amino acids. Germline CDR1 GTSNPN, CDR2 SVGIG (reference sequence). V lost 5 bases to trimming and J lost 6 bases; unmatched junction nucleotides: 7.

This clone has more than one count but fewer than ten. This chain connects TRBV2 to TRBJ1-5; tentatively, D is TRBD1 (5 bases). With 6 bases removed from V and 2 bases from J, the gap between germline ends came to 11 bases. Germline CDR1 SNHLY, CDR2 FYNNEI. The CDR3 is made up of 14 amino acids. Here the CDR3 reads CASSRDVGNQPQHF. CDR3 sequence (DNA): TGTGCCAGCAGCCGGGACGTTGGCAATCAGCCCCAGCATTTT.

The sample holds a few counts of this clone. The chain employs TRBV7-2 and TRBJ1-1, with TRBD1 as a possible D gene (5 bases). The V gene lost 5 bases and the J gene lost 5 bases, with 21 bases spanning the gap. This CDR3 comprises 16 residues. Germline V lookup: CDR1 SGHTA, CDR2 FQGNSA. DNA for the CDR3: TGTGCCAGCAGCCGCCCAACTCGGGGGGGTGGTACTGAAGCTTTCTTT. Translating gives CASSRPTRGGGTEAFF.

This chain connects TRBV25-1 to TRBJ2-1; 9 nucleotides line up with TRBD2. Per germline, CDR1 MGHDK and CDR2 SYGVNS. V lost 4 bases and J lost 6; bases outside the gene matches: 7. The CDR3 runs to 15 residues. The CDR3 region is CASSGALAGINEQFF. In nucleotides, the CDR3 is TGTGCCAGCAGTGGTGCCCTAGCGGGGATCAATGAGCAGTTCTTC. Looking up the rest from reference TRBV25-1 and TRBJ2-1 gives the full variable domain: EADIYQTPRYLVIGTGKKITLECSQTMGHDKMYWYQQDPGMELHLIHYSYGVNSTEKGDLSSESTVSRIRTEHFPLTLESARPSHTSQYLCASSGALAGINEQFFGPGTRLTVL.

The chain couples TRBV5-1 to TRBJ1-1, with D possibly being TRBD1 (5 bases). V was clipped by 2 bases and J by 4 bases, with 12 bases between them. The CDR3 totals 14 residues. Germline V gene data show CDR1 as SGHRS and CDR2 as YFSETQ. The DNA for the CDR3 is TGCGCCAGCAGCTTTGGGGCTTTAGGCACTGAAGCTTTCTTT. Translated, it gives CASSFGALGTEAFF.

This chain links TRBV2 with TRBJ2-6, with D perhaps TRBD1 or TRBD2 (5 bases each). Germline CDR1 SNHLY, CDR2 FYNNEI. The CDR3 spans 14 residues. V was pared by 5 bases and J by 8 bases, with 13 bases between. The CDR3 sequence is CASSSVPGPNVLTF. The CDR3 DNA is TGTGCCAGCAGTAGCGTTCCGGGGCCCAACGTCCTGACTTTC. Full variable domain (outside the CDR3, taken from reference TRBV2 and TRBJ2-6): EPEVTQTPSHQVTQMGQEVILRCVPISNHLYFYWYRQILGQKVEFLVSFYNNEISEKSEIFDDQFSVERPDGSNFTLKIRSTKLEDSAMYFCASSSVPGPNVLTFGAGSRLTVL.

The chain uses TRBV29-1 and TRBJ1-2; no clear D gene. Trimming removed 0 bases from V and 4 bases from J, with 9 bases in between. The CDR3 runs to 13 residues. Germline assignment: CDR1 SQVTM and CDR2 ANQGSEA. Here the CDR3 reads CSVEDRRVYGYTF. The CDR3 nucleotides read TGCAGCGTTGAAGATCGGCGGGTCTATGGCTACACCTTC.

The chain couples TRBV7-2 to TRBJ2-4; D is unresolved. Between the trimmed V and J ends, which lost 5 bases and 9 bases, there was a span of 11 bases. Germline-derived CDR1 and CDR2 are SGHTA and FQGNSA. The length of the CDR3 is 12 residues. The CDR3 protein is CASSPPKGIQYF. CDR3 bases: TGTGCCAGCAGCCCCCCCAAGGGCATTCAGTACTTC.

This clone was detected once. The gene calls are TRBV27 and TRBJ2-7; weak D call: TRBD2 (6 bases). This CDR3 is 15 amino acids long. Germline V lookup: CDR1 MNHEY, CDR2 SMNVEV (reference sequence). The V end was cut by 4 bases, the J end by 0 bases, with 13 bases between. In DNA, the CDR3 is TGTGCCAGCAGTTCTCCTTCCGGGAGCTCCTACGAGCAGTACTTC. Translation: CASSSPSGSSYEQYF.

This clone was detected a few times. The CDR3 DNA reads as TGTGCCAGCAGCATCATCCAGCGGGATACGCAGTATTTT. Its translation is CASSIIQRDTQYF. The V gene is TRBV9, the J gene TRBJ2-3; tentative D call: TRBD2 (5 bases). The CDR3 totals 13 residues. Between the trimmed V and J ends, which lost 4 bases and 6 bases, there was a span of 12 bases. Germline CDR1 reads SGDLS; CDR2 reads YYNGEE.

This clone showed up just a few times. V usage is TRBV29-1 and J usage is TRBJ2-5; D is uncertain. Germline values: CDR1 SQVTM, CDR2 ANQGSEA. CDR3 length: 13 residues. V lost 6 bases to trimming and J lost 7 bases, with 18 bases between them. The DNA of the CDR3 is TGCAGCGTAACCTCCGACCGGTTAGGGACCCAGTACTTC. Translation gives CSVTSDRLGTQYF.

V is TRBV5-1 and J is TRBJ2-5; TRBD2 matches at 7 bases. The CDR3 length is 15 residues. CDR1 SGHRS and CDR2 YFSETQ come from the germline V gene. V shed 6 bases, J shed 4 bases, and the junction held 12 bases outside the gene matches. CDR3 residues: CASIKTEGRGETQYF. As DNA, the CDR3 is TGCGCCAGCATCAAAACGGAGGGGAGGGGAGAGACCCAGTACTTC.

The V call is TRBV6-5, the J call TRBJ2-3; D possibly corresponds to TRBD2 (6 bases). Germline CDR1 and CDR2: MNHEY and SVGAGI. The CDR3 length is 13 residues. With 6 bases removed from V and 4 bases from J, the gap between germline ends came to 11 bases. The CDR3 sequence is CASRRLGSDTQYF. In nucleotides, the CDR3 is TGTGCCAGCAGAAGACTAGGTTCAGATACGCAGTATTTT.

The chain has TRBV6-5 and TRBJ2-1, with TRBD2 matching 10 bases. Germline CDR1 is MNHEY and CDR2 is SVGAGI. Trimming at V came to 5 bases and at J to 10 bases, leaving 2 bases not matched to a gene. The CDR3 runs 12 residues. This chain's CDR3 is CASSLLAGEQFF. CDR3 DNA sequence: TGTGCCAGCAGTCTACTAGCGGGGGAGCAGTTCTTC.

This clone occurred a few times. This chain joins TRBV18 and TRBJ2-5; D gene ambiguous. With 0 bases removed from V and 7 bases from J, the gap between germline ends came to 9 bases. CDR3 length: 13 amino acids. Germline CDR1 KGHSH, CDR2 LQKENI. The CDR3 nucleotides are TGTGCCAGCTCACCACCTGACTTCGGGACCCAGTACTTC. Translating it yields CASSPPDFGTQYF.

The CDR3 reads CASSAKRVWGGYEQYF. CDR3 sequence (DNA): TGTGCCAGCAGCGCCAAAAGGGTGTGGGGCGGCTACGAGCAGTACTTC. The chain carries TRBV11-2 and TRBJ2-7, with a possible D match to TRBD1 (5 bases). Trimming took 5 bases from V and 3 from J, leaving 20 bases between them. Germline CDR1 and CDR2: SGHAT and FQNNGV. This CDR3 comprises 16 residues.

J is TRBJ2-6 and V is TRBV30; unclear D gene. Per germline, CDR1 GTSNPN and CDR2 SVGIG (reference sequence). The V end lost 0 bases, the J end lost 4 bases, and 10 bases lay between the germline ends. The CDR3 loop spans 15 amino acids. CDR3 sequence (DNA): TGTGCCTGGAGTGTATCAAAGTCCGGGGCCAACGTCCTGACTTTC. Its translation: CAWSVSKSGANVLTF.

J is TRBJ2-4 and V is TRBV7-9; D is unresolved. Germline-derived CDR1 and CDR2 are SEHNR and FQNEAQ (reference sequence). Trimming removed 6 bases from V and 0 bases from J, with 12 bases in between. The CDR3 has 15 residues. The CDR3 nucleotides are TGTGCCAGCAGTTCCACACTCCGAGCCAAAAACATTCAGTACTTC. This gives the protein CASSSTLRAKNIQYF.

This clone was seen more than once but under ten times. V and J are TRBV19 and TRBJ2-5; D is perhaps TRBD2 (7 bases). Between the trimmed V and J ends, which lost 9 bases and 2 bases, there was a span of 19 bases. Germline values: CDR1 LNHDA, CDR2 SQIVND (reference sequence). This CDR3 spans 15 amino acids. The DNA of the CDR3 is TGTGCCAGCGCCTGGGGGGGCACAGCTCAAGAGACCCAGTACTTC. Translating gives CASAWGGTAQETQYF. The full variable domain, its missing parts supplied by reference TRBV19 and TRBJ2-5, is DGGITQSPKYLFRKEGQNVTLSCEQNLNHDAMYWYRQDPGQGLRLIYYSQIVNDFQKGDIAEGYSVSREKKESFPLTVTSAQKNPTAFYLCASAWGGTAQETQYFGPGTRLLVL.

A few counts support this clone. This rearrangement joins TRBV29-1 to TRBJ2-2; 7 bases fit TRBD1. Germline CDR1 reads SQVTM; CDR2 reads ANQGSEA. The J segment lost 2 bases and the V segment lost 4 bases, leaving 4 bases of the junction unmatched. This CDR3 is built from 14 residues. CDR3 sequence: CSVGQGRNTGELFF. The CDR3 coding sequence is TGCAGCGTTGGACAGGGACGAAACACCGGGGAGCTGTTTTTT.

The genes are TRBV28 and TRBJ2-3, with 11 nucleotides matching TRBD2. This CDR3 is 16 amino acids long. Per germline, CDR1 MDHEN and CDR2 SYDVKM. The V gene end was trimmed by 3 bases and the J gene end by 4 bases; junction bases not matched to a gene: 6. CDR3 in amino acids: CASSFFLAGGSDTQYF. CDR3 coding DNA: TGTGCCAGCAGTTTTTTTCTAGCGGGAGGTTCAGATACGCAGTATTTT.

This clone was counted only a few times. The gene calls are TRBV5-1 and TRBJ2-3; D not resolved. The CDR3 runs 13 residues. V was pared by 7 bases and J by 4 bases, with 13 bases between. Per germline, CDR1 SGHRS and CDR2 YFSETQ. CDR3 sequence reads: CASHLAGADTQYF. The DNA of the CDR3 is TGCGCCAGCCACCTCGCAGGAGCAGATACGCAGTATTTT. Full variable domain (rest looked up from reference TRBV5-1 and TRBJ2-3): KAGVTQTPRYLIKTRGQQVTLSCSPISGHRSVSWYQQTPGQGLQFLFEYFSETQRNKGNFPGRFSGRQFSNSRSEMNVSTLELGDSALYLCASHLAGADTQYFGPGTRLTVL.

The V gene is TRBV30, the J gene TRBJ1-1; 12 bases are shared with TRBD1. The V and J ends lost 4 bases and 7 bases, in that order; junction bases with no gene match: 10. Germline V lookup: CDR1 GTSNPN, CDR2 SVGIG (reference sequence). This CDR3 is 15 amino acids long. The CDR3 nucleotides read TGTGCCTGGACCCGCGGGACAGGGGGCATGGTTGAAGCTTTCTTT. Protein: CAWTRGTGGMVEAFF. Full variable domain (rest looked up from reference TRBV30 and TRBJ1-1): SQTIHQWPATLVQPVGSPLSLECTVEGTSNPNLYWYRQAAGRGLQLLFYSVGIGQISSEVPQNLSASRPQDRQFILSSKKLLLSDSGFYLCAWTRGTGGMVEAFFGQGTRLTVV.

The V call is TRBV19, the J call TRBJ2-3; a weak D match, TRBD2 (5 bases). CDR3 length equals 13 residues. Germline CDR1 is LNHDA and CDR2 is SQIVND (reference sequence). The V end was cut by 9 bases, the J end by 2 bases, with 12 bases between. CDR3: CASKGSPTDTQYF. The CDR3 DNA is TGTGCCAGCAAAGGGAGCCCCACAGATACGCAGTATTTT.